This TCR beta chain comes out of a study of blood T cell repertoires in COVID-19. In terms of age and location, participants ranged from roughly 18 to 95 years and lived in about two dozen US areas. CDR3 size: 16 residues. Per germline, CDR1 SGHNT and CDR2 YENEEA. V was clipped by 4 bases and J by 5 bases; unmatched bases: 6. The method was immunoSEQ multiplex PCR; TCRdb's version includes in-frame clones alone and lacks a portion of them. The table records about 250,000 clones, 87% of them present only once. The sequenced material came from PBMCs or T cells enriched from blood (not recorded which). The V call is TRBV11-3, the J call TRBJ2-3; 13 nucleotides agree with TRBD2. This clonotype originated in a woman aged 25 to 45 with acute COVID-19. CDR3 residues: CASSSTSGGAEDTQYF. The CDR3 coding sequence is TGTGCCAGCAGCTCCACTAGCGGGGGGGCCGAAGATACGCAGTATTTT.